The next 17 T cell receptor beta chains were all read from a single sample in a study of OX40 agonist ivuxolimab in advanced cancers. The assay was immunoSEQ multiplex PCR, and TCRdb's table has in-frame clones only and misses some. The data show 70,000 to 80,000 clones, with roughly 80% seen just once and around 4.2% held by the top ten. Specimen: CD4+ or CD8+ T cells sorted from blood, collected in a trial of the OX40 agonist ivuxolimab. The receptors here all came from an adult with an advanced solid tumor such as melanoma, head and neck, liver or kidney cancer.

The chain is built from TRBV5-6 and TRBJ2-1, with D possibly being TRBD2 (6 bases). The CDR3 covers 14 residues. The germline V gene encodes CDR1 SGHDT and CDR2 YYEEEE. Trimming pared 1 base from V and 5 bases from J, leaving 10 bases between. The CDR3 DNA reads TGTGCCAGCAGCTTGCGGGGGTACGACAATGAGCAGTTCTTC. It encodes CASSLRGYDNEQFF.

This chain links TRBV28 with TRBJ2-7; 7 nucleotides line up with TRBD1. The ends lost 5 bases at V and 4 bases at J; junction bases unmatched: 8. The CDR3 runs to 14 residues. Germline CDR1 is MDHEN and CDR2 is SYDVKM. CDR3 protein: CASSRGDSPYEQYF. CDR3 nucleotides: TGTGCCAGCAGTCGAGGGGACAGTCCATACGAGCAGTACTTC.

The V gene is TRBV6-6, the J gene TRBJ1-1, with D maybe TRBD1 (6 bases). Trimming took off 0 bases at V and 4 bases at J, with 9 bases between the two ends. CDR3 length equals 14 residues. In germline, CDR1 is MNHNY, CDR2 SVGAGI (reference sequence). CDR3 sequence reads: CASSYSMGATEAFF. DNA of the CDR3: TGTGCCAGCAGTTACTCGATGGGGGCCACTGAAGCTTTCTTT.

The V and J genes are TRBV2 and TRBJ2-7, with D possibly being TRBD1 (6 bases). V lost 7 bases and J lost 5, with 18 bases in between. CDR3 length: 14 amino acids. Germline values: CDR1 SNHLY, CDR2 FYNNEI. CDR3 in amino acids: CASIPPQGRDEQYF. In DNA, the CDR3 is TGTGCCAGCATCCCGCCCCAGGGGCGCGACGAGCAGTACTTC.

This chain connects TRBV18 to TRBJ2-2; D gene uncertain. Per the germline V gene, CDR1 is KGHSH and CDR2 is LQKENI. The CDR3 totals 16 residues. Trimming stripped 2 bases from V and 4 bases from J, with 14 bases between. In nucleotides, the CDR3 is TGTGCCAGCTCACCAGTTGTAGGCACCTCCACCGGGGAGCTGTTTTTT. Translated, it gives CASSPVVGTSTGELFF.

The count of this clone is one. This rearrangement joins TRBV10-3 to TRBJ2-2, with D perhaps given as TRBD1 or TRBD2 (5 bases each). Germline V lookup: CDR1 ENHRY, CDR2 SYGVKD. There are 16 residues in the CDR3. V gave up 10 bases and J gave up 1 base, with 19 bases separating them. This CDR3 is CATHPPGTVNTGELFF. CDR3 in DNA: TGTGCCACCCACCCTCCCGGGACCGTGAACACCGGGGAGCTGTTTTTT.

As DNA, the CDR3 is TGTGCCAGCAGCGTAAGGGGGGCTAACACCGGGGAGCTGTTTTTT. It translates to CASSVRGANTGELFF. J is TRBJ2-2 and V is TRBV9; D may match TRBD1 or TRBD2 (6 bases each). The CDR3 covers 15 residues. Between the trimmed V and J ends, which lost 1 base and 2 bases, there was a span of 9 bases. Germline assignment: CDR1 SGDLS and CDR2 YYNGEE. The full variable domain, rest sourced from reference TRBV9 and TRBJ2-2, is DSGVTQTPKHLITATGQRVTLRCSPRSGDLSVYWYQQSLDQGLQFLIQYYNGEERAKGNILERFSAQQFPDLHSELNLSSLELGDSALYFCASSVRGANTGELFFGEGSRLTVL.

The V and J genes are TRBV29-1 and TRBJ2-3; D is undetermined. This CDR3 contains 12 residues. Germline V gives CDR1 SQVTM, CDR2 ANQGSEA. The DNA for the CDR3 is TGCAGTGCTGCCGGGTTGCCTGATACGCAGTATTTT. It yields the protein CSAAGLPDTQYF.

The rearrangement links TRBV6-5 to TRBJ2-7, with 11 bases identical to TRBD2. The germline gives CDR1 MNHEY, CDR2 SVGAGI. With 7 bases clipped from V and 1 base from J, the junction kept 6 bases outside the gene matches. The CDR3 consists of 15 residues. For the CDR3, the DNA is TGTGCCAGCACCTTACTAGCGGGAGCGTCCTACGAGCAGTACTTC. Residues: CASTLLAGASYEQYF.

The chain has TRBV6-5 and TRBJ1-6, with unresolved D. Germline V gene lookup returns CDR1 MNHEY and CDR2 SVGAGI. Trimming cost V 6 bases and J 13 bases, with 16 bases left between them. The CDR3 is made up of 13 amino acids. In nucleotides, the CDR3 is TGTGCCAGCAGCGACCACCCGGCTAACCCCCTCCACTTT. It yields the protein CASSDHPANPLHF.

The CDR3 loop is CASSLGGGAYGEKLFF. The CDR3 DNA reads TGTGCCAGCAGCTTAGGAGGTGGGGCATATGGTGAAAAACTGTTTTTT. The chain employs TRBV7-9 and TRBJ1-4, with a weak D call TRBD1 (5 bases). This CDR3 is 16 amino acids long. Germline lookup yields CDR1 SEHNR and CDR2 FQNEAQ (reference sequence). Trimming removed 1 base from V and 7 bases from J, with 16 bases in between.

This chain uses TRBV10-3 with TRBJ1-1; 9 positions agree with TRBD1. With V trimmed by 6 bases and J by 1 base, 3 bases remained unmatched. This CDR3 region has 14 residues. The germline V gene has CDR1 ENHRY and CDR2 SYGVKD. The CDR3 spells CAIRGGQGNTEAFF. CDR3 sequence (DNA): TGTGCCATCAGGGGGGGACAGGGGAACACTGAAGCTTTCTTT.

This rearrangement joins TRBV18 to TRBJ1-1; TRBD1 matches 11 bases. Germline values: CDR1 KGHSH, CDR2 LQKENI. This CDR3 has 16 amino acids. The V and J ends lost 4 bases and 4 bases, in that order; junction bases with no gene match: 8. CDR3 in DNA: TGTGCCAGCTCACAAGGGACAGGGGGACTGGGCACTGAAGCTTTCTTT. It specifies CASSQGTGGLGTEAFF.

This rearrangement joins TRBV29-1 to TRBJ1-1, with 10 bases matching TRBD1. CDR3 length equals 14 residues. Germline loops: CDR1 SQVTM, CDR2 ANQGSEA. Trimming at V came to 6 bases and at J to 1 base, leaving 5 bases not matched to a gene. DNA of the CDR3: TGCAGCGTCCTCCGGGACAGGGGGAACACTGAAGCTTTCTTT. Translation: CSVLRDRGNTEAFF.

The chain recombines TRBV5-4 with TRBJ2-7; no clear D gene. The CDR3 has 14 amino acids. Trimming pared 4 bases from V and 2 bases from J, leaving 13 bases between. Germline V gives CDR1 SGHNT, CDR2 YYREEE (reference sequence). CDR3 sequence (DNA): TGTGCCAGCAGCGAAAAGTTGGGGACCTACGAGCAGTACTTC. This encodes CASSEKLGTYEQYF. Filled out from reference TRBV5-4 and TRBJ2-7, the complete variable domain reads ETGVTQSPTHLIKTRGQQVTLRCSSQSGHNTVSWYQQALGQGPQFIFQYYREEENGRGNFPPRFSGLQFPNYSSELNVNALELDDSALYLCASSEKLGTYEQYFGPGTRLTVT.

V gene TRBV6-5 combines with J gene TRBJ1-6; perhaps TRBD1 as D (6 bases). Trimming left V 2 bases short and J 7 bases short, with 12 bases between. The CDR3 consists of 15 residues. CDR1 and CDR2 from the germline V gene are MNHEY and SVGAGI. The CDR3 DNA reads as TGTGCCAGCAGTTACGGTTCAGGGGAGAATTCACCCCTCCACTTT. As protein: CASSYGSGENSPLHF.

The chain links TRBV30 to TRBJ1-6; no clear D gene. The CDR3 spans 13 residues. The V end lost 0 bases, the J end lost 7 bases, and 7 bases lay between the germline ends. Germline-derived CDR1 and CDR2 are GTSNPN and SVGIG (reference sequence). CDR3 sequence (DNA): TGTGCCTGGAGTGTGGGAAAAAATTCACCCCTCCACTTT. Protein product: CAWSVGKNSPLHF.